Shown below are 18 T cell receptor beta chains from a single sample sequenced in a study of graft-versus-host responses after intestinal transplantation. Measured with immunoSEQ multiplex PCR; TCRdb has only the in-frame clones, and not every one. The data show roughly 92,000 clones, about 87% seen once. No antigen has been identified for these receptors. The source material was unstimulated CD4+ T cells sorted from spleen or lymph node cells, sampled before transplant. The receptors shown here come from a human donor who was the organ donor for an intestinal transplant.

For this clone: The junction shows a germline mismatch at one end, possibly a read error. The chain carries TRBV7-9 and TRBJ2-6; 8 positions agree with TRBD1. The CDR3 spans 14 residues. Germline V gene data show CDR1 as SEHNR and CDR2 as FQNEAQ (reference sequence). CDR3 coding DNA: TGTGCCAGCAGCTTACTGACAGGGGTCAACGTCCTGACTTTC. This gives the protein CASSLLTGVNVLTF.

V and J are TRBV14 and TRBJ2-7, with TRBD2 matching 9 bases. The V gene's germline CDR1 is SGHDN and CDR2 FVKESK. This CDR3 contains 16 residues. Trimming cost V 4 bases and J 1 base; bases outside gene matches: 8. This CDR3 reads CASSRPGRGGSYEQYF. CDR3 nucleotide sequence: TGTGCCAGCAGCCGTCCGGGGCGGGGGGGATCCTACGAGCAGTACTTC.

This chain connects TRBV19 to TRBJ2-7, with 8 bases lining up with TRBD2. The V segment lost 4 bases and the J segment 5 bases; nucleotides outside the gene matches: 16. CDR1 and CDR2 (germline): LNHDA, SQIVND (reference sequence). The length of the CDR3 is 17 residues. This CDR3 reads CASSKAIGLAEGDEQYF. For the CDR3, the DNA is TGTGCCAGTAGTAAAGCCATAGGACTAGCCGAGGGAGACGAGCAGTACTTC.

This clone was picked up one time. The chain carries TRBV11-3 and TRBJ1-6, with 7 bases matching TRBD1. CDR1 is SGHNT and CDR2 is YENEEA in the germline V gene. CDR3 length equals 15 residues. After removal of 5 bases from V and 7 bases from J, the junction contained 8 bases not matched to a gene. The CDR3 nucleotides read TGTGCCAGCAGCGAAAGACAGGGATGGAATTCACCCCTCCACTTT. Translation gives CASSERQGWNSPLHF.

The V call is TRBV5-1, the J call TRBJ1-3; D unresolved. From germline, CDR1 is SGHRS and CDR2 YFSETQ. The CDR3 totals 16 residues. The ends were cut back, 0 bases at V and 0 bases at J, with 10 bases in the middle. In nucleotides, the CDR3 is TGCGCCAGCAGCTTGGCCGGCCAGGACTCTGGAAACACCATATATTTT. Residues: CASSLAGQDSGNTIYF.

The chain is built from TRBV5-1 and TRBJ2-3, with 9 nucleotides matching TRBD2. The CDR3 is 16 amino acids. CDR1 and CDR2 (germline): SGHRS, YFSETQ. The junction had 8 bases not matched to a gene; V was cut back by 4 bases and J by 2 bases. The CDR3, as DNA: TGCGCCAGCAGCCTCGGAGCGGGGGGTAACACAGATACGCAGTATTTT. It codes for CASSLGAGGNTDTQYF.

The rearrangement links TRBV5-1 to TRBJ2-2; 11 nucleotides line up with TRBD2. Germline assignment: CDR1 SGHRS and CDR2 YFSETQ. This CDR3 contains 16 residues. V lost 4 bases and J lost 5; bases outside the gene matches: 7. The CDR3: CASSRLAGGKTGELFF. CDR3 nucleotides: TGCGCCAGCAGCCGATTAGCGGGGGGGAAGACCGGGGAGCTGTTTTTT.

The gene calls are TRBV27 and TRBJ1-5, with D possibly matching TRBD1 (5 bases). Germline CDR1 reads MNHEY; CDR2 reads SMNVEV (reference sequence). The CDR3 consists of 14 residues. Trimming shortened V by 2 bases and J by 10 bases, and 15 bases separated the two germline ends. This CDR3 is CASSLGGGYFPQHF. CDR3 sequence (DNA): TGTGCCAGCAGTTTAGGGGGGGGGTATTTTCCCCAGCATTTT.

The chain joins TRBV5-6 to TRBJ2-7; 8 bases align to TRBD2. The ends lost 0 bases at V and 4 bases at J; junction bases unmatched: 12. The germline gives CDR1 SGHDT, CDR2 YYEEEE. The CDR3 spans 17 residues. CDR3 coding DNA: TGTGCCAGCAGCTTGGGGGAGGGCGGGGGGAAAGGTTACGAGCAGTACTTC. The encoded protein is CASSLGEGGGKGYEQYF.

V usage is TRBV2 and J usage is TRBJ1-1; tentatively, D is TRBD1 (5 bases). The length of the CDR3 is 16 residues. Germline lookup yields CDR1 SNHLY and CDR2 FYNNEI. V lost 3 bases to trimming and J lost 3 bases, with 17 bases between them. CDR3 sequence (DNA): TGTGCCAGCAGTGAGGGGGGGACTAACCTTTACACTGAAGCTTTCTTT. Amino acids: CASSEGGTNLYTEAFF. Using reference TRBV2 and TRBJ1-1 for the parts outside the CDR3, the full variable domain is EPEVTQTPSHQVTQMGQEVILRCVPISNHLYFYWYRQILGQKVEFLVSFYNNEISEKSEIFDDQFSVERPDGSNFTLKIRSTKLEDSAMYFCASSEGGTNLYTEAFFGQGTRLTVV.

The J gene is TRBJ2-7, the V gene TRBV4-1; 8 nucleotides agree with TRBD2. The germline CDR1 and CDR2 sequences are MGHRA and YSYEKL. This CDR3 is 17 amino acids long. V lost 0 bases to trimming and J lost 1 base; unmatched junction nucleotides: 8. The CDR3 region is CASSQDGVAGSSYEQYF. CDR3 bases: TGCGCCAGCAGCCAAGACGGAGTAGCGGGGAGTTCCTACGAGCAGTACTTC.

The chain has TRBV28 and TRBJ2-7; D is uncertain. V lost 3 bases and J 3 bases, leaving 6 bases between the germline ends. The CDR3 covers 12 residues. Looked up from germline, CDR1 is MDHEN and CDR2 is SYDVKM. CDR3 sequence reads: CASSFLNYEQYF. In DNA form, the CDR3 reads TGTGCCAGCAGTTTCCTTAACTACGAGCAGTACTTC. Full variable domain (rest looked up from reference TRBV28 and TRBJ2-7): DVKVTQSSRYLVKRTGEKVFLECVQDMDHENMFWYRQDPGLGLRLIYFSYDVKMKEKGDIPEGYSVSREKKERFSLILESASTNQTSMYLCASSFLNYEQYFGPGTRLTVT.

V and J are TRBV7-9 and TRBJ1-1, with D possibly being TRBD1 (5 bases). This CDR3 has 13 amino acids. Germline values: CDR1 SEHNR, CDR2 FQNEAQ (reference sequence). Trimming stripped 1 base from V and 2 bases from J, with 5 bases between. In nucleotides, the CDR3 is TGTGCCAGCAGCTTAGGGACAAACACTGAAGCTTTCTTT. Its translation: CASSLGTNTEAFF.

This clone has at least ten counts. This sequence joins TRBV6-6 and TRBJ2-3, with TRBD1 identical over 9 bases. The junction had 3 bases not matched to a gene; V was cut back by 7 bases and J by 1 base. The CDR3 runs to 14 residues. CDR1 and CDR2 from the germline V gene are MNHNY and SVGAGI (reference sequence). The CDR3 here is CASTRDRGTDTQYF. CDR3 DNA: TGTGCCAGCACTAGGGACAGGGGCACAGATACGCAGTATTTT.

This sequence joins TRBV5-1 and TRBJ2-5; TRBD1 matches 7 bases. This CDR3 is built from 13 residues. Trimming took 4 bases from V and 5 from J; bases not matched to a gene: 5. CDR1 SGHRS and CDR2 YFSETQ come from the germline V gene. The CDR3 spells CASSRDRGETQYF. Written as DNA, the CDR3 is TGCGCCAGCAGCAGGGACAGAGGGGAGACCCAGTACTTC.

CDR3 nucleotide sequence: TGTGCCAGCAGCTTCGGCAACAGGGGCTATGAGCAGTTCTTC. Its translation is CASSFGNRGYEQFF. The rearrangement joins TRBV5-6 to TRBJ2-1; TRBD1 matches 7 bases. Germline V CDR1 and CDR2: SGHDT, YYEEEE. The CDR3 is 14 residues long. Trimming cost V 2 bases and J 8 bases; bases outside gene matches: 7.

V gene TRBV7-9 combines with J gene TRBJ2-1, with TRBD2 as a possible D gene (6 bases). The germline V and J ends were trimmed by 0 bases and 5 bases, with 17 bases remaining between them. This CDR3 is built from 17 residues. CDR1 SEHNR and CDR2 FQNEAQ come from the germline V gene (reference sequence). DNA of the CDR3: TGTGCCAGCAGCTTAGCTCTGGTCCGGGAGACCCACAATGAGCAGTTCTTC. Translated: CASSLALVRETHNEQFF.

The chain recombines TRBV13 with TRBJ2-3; 13 nucleotides align to TRBD2. The junction had 9 bases not matched to a gene; V was cut back by 6 bases and J by 6 bases. The germline V gene encodes CDR1 PRHDT and CDR2 FYEKMQ (reference sequence). This CDR3 has 16 residues. The CDR3 nucleotides read TGTGCCAGCAGTCTTGCACTAGCGGGAGGGCCGGATACGCAGTATTTT. Encoded protein: CASSLALAGGPDTQYF.